The clone carrying this TCR beta chain was recorded at least ten times. Combining a sample-barcoded 5' primer with a J-beta primer mix, a second PCR ran for 7 to 11 cycles. Using its own MiXCR run on the 5' RACE reads, TCRdb lists one record per CDR3 protein. The data show roughly 1,100,000 distinct CDR3 sequences, with around 25% seen just once and less than 0.75% held by the top ten. This record comes from a study of blood T cells in healthy people across ages. The CDR3 is 15 amino acids. The germline V gene encodes CDR1 SGHAT and CDR2 FQNNGV. The J segment lost 0 bases and the V segment lost 4 bases, leaving 2 bases of the junction unmatched. The same data also contributed to another study, on T cells of mothers and their children.

The receptor was derived from a girl between 2 and 10 years old in good health. V and J are TRBV11-2 and TRBJ2-1, with 8 nucleotides matching TRBD2. The sequenced material came from blood. The CDR3 is CASSWSGSSYNEQFF. As DNA, the CDR3 is TGTGCCAGCAGCTGGAGCGGGAGCTCCTACAATGAGCAGTTCTTC.